This TCR beta chain was found in a study of T cell changes during pregnancy in multiple sclerosis. Sequencing was performed with immunoSEQ multiplex PCR; in TCRdb, only in-frame clones are kept and a portion is missing. The profile shows 65,000 to 70,000 clones, about 91% of them singletons. This CDR3 comprises 14 residues. The V gene's germline CDR1 is SQVTM and CDR2 ANQGSEA. The V and J ends lost 6 bases and 10 bases, in that order; junction bases with no gene match: 10. Source: peripheral blood, taken in the first trimester of pregnancy. The genes are TRBV29-1 and TRBJ2-1; 12 bases match TRBD2. The clonotype comes from a female donor with multiple sclerosis, enrolled in a pregnancy study. CDR3 region: CSVGGRLAGEEQFF. The CDR3 bases are TGCAGCGTCGGGGGACGACTAGCGGGAGAGGAGCAGTTCTTC.